This T cell receptor beta chain is drawn from a study of immune cell composition in non-small cell lung cancer. Some clones are missing from TCRdb's copy, which holds only in-frame ones; the method was immunoSEQ multiplex PCR. The sample includes about 16,000 clones, 69% of them seen just once. Per the germline V gene, CDR1 is LGHNA and CDR2 is YNFKEQ. This CDR3 has 19 residues. Trimming took 1 base from V and 1 from J; bases not matched to a gene: 10. The TCR comes from a human donor with non-small cell lung cancer. The sequenced material came from lung tumor tissue. The V call is TRBV4-2, the J call TRBJ2-3; TRBD2 matches at 11 bases. CDR3 sequence reads: CASSQVLAGGSLGTDTQYF. CDR3 coding DNA: TGTGCCAGCAGCCAAGTGTTAGCGGGGGGGTCCCTAGGCACAGATACGCAGTATTTT.